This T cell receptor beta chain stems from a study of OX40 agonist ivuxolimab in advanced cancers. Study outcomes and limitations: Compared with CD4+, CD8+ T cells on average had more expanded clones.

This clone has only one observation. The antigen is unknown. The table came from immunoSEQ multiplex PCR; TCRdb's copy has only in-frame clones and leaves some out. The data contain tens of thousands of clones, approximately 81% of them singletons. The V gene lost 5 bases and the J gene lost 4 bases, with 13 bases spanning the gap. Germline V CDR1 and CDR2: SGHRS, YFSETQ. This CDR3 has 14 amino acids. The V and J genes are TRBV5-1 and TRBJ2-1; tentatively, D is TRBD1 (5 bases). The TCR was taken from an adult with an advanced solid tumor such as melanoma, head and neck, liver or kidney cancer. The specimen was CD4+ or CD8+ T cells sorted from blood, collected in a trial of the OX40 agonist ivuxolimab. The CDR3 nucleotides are TGCGCCAGCAGAACGGCAGGGCTATACAATGAGCAGTTCTTC. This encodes CASRTAGLYNEQFF. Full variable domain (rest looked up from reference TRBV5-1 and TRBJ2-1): KAGVTQTPRYLIKTRGQQVTLSCSPISGHRSVSWYQQTPGQGLQFLFEYFSETQRNKGNFPGRFSGRQFSNSRSEMNVSTLELGDSALYLCASRTAGLYNEQFFGPGTRLTVL.